The present T cell receptor beta chain was sequenced within a study of beta chain features in type 1 diabetes. Whole-study context: Examined across all samples were approximately 99 million sorted cells.

Purity above 98% was achieved in all sorted populations. As every portion of the isolated RNA was reverse transcribed, the sequencing read expressed TCRB transcripts. Reads from naive, central memory and regulatory T cell samples averaged approximately 3.4 million. Clones were read by immunoSEQ multiplex PCR, and TCRdb kept only the in-frame ones, dropping some. The sample shows approximately 150,000 clones, 63% of them seen only once. Germline V CDR1 and CDR2: SGHTA, FQGNSA. With 1 base removed from V and 2 bases from J, the gap between germline ends came to 15 bases. This CDR3 is built from 16 residues. With regard to this clone: Its specificity is not known.

Study observations and caveats: Junctions at VDJ sites from type 1 diabetes patients had fewer insertions and more deletions. Patients with Type 1 diabetes showed moderately but significantly shorter TCRB CDR3s in all four CD4+ subsets.

The chain couples TRBV7-2 to TRBJ2-7; D not resolved. Sequences were obtained from naive CD4+ T cells from blood. The receptor comes from a man aged 25-45 years with type 1 diabetes. Here the CDR3 DNA reads TGTGCCAGCAGCTTAGTCGCCGGTCCAACTACCTACGAGCAGTACTTC. Protein: CASSLVAGPTTYEQYF. Based on the CDR3 plus reference TRBV7-2 and TRBJ2-7, the full variable domain is GAGVSQSPSNKVTEKGKDVELRCDPISGHTALYWYRQSLGQGLEFLIYFQGNSAPDKSGLPSDRFSAERTGGSVSTLTIQRTQQEDSAVYLCASSLVAGPTTYEQYFGPGTRLTVT.